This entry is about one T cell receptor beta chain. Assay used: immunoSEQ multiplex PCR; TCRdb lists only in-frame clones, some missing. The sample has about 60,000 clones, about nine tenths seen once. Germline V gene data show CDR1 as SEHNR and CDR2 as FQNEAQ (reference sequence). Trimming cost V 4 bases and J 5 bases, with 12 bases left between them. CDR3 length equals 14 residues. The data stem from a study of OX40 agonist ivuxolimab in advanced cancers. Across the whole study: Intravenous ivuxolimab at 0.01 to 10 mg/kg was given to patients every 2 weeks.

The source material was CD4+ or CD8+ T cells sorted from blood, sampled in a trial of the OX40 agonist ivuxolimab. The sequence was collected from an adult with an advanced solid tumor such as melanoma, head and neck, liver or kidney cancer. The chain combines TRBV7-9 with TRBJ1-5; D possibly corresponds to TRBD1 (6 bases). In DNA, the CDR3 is TGTGCCAGCAGCTATACAGGGAGGGATCAGCCCCAGCATTTT. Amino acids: CASSYTGRDQPQHF.